This entry features one T cell receptor (beta chain) sequence. Data came from immunoSEQ multiplex PCR; TCRdb stores just in-frame clones and leaves some out. The table lists 55,000 to 85,000 clones, approximately 90% of them singletons. The sample is drawn from a study of blood T cell repertoires in COVID-19. Study-wide background: Sources were T cells, B-cell-depleted T cells, or PBMCs; the material itself was cDNA or gDNA.

Looked up from germline, CDR1 is GTSNPN and CDR2 is SVGIG (reference sequence). The CDR3 contains 16 residues. Germline trimming cut 1 base from V and 6 bases from J; bases unmatched to any gene: 11. The source is a young woman with acute or convalescent COVID-19. The rearrangement links TRBV30 to TRBJ1-4, with TRBD1 matching over 7 bases. The sequencing input was peripheral blood. The CDR3 loop is CAWSGINRGGYEKLFF. CDR3 sequence (DNA): TGTGCCTGGAGTGGAATCAACAGGGGCGGTTATGAAAAACTGTTTTTT. Combining the CDR3 with reference TRBV30 and TRBJ1-4 gives the whole variable domain SQTIHQWPATLVQPVGSPLSLECTVEGTSNPNLYWYRQAAGRGLQLLFYSVGIGQISSEVPQNLSASRPQDRQFILSSKKLLLSDSGFYLCAWSGINRGGYEKLFFGSGTQLSVL.